This TCR beta chain appears in the sequencing data of a study of naive and memory T cell subsets. Study results and caveats: TCR abundance followed a power law differing between naive and memory subsets.

A remark on this clonotype: Its antigen remains unidentified.

Four subsets defined by CD45RA and CD27 were sorted after CD3, CD4, CD8 and live/dead staining. Two oligonucleotides, mixed equimolar, formed the beta constant-region primer covering TRBC1 and TRBC2. The ligated cDNA underwent four PCR rounds using SP2 and nested alpha and beta constant-region primers. A 12-nucleotide UMI and the SP2 primer were added to the cDNA 3' end by oligonucleotide ligation. MiXCR, applied by TCRdb to the UMI-ligation and nested PCR reads, yields one record per CDR3 protein. The top ten hold over 0.95% of the sample, which has over 65,000 distinct CDR3 sequences, 9% to 9.5% seen once. Between the trimmed V and J ends, which lost 3 bases and 8 bases, there was a span of 10 bases. There are 12 residues in the CDR3.

The source material was naive CD8+ T cells from blood. The J gene is TRBJ1-2, the V gene TRBV12-3 or TRBV12-4; a weak D match, TRBD1 (6 bases). The source is a human donor in good health. This CDR3 is CASSLGAEGYTF. The CDR3 bases are TGTGCCAGCAGTTTGGGGGCGGAGGGCTACACCTTC.